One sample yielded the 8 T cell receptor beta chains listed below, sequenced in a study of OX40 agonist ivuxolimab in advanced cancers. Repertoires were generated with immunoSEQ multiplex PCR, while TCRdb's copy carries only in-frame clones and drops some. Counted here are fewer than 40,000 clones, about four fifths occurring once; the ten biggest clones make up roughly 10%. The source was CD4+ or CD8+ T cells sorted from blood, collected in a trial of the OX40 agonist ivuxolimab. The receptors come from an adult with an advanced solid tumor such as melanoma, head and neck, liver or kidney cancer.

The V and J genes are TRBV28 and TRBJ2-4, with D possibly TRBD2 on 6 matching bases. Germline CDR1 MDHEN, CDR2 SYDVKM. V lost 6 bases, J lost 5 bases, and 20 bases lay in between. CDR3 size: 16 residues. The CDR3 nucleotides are TGTGCCAGCAGCCATAGCGGTCTTTTAGACGAAAACATTCAGTACTTC. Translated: CASSHSGLLDENIQYF.

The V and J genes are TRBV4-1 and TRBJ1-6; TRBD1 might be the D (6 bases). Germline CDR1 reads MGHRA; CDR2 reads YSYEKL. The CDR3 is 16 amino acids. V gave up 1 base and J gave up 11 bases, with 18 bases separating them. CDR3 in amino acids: CASSQGPGVTSPPLHF. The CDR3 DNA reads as TGCGCCAGCAGCCAAGGTCCAGGGGTGACATCGCCACCCCTCCACTTT.

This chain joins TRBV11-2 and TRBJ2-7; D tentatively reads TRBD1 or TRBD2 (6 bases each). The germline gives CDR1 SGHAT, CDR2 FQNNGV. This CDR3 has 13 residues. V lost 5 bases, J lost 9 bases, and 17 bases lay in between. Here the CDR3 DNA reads TGTGCCAGCAGCCCACCAGGGGCGGGATTGCAGTACTTC. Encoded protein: CASSPPGAGLQYF.

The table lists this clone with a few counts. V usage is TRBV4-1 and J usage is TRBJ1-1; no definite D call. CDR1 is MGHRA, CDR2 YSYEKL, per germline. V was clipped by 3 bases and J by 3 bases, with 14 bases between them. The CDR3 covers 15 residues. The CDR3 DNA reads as TGCGCCAGCAGCCAGATGACTCTCGGTGACACTGAAGCTTTCTTT. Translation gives CASSQMTLGDTEAFF.

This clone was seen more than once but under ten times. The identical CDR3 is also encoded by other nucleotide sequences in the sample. The CDR3 bases are TGTGCCTGGAGTGGGGGGGGCACACAAGAGACCCAGTACTTC. Protein product: CAWSGGGTQETQYF. The chain has TRBV30 and TRBJ2-5, with a tentative D call TRBD2 (7 bases). The CDR3 is made up of 14 amino acids. Germline-derived CDR1 and CDR2 are GTSNPN and SVGIG (reference sequence). The germline V and J ends were trimmed by 1 base and 2 bases, with 11 bases remaining between them.

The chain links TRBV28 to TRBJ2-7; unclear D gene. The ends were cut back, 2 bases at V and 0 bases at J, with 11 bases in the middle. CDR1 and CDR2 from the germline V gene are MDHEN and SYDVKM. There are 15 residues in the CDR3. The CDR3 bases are TGTGCCAGCAGTTTAATAAGGGTCCTCTCCTACGAGCAGTACTTC. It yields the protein CASSLIRVLSYEQYF.

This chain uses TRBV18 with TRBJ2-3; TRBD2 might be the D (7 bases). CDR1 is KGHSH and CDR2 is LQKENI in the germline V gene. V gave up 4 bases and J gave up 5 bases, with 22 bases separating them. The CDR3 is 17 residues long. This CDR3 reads CASSRTGSGVGRDTQYF. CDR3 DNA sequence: TGTGCCAGCTCACGTACAGGGAGCGGGGTCGGACGAGATACGCAGTATTTT.

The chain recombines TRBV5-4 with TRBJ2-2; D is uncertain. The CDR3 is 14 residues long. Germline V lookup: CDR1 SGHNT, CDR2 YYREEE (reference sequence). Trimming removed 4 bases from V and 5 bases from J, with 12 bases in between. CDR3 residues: CASSPKKDTGELFF. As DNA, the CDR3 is TGTGCCAGCAGCCCTAAAAAGGATACCGGGGAGCTGTTTTTT.